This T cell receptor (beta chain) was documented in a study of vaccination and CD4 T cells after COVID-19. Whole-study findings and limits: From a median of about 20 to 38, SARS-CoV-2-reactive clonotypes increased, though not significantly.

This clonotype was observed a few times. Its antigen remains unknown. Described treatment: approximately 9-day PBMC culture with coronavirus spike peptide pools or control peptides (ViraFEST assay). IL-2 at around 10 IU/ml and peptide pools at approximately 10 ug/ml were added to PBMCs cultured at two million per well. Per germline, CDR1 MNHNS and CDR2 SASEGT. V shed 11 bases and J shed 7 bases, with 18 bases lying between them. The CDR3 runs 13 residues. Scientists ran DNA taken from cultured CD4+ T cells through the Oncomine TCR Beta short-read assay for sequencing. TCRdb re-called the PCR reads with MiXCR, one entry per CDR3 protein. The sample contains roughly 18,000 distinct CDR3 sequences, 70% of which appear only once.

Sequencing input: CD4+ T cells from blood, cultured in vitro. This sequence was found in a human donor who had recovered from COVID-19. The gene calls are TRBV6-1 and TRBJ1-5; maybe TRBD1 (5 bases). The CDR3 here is CAGRGLRGQPQHF. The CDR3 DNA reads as TGTGCCGGCCGGGGGTTACGGGGACAGCCCCAGCATTTT.